The clone carrying this TCR beta chain has more than one count but fewer than ten. Since a much larger clone is just one base distant, this may be a read error. These gene names are mouse names. The missing CDR3 end, 4 residues past where the read stops, is filled in from the germline J gene. After isolation, RNA underwent reverse transcription to generate cDNA as the sequencing template. The data were produced by immunoSEQ multiplex PCR, yet TCRdb's version contains in-frame clones alone and is incomplete. The sample yields about 300,000 clones, without any singletons. These data originate in a study of CD8+ T cells in alopecia areata. CDR3 length: 13 residues. V lost 7 bases to trimming and J lost 1 base; unmatched junction nucleotides: 4. Germline V gives CDR1 FNHDT, CDR2 SITEND (reference sequence). Combined cutaneous lymph node cells underwent sorting by CD4, CD8alpha, NKG2D, NKG2ACE and additional markers.

The specimen sequenced was CD4+ T cells sorted from a lymph node. The chain couples TRBV19 to TRBJ1-2; 7 nucleotides align to TRBD1. The receptor was derived from a C3H/HeJ mouse with alopecia areata. Strain haplotype at MHC: H2-k. This CDR3 reads CASARDRNSDYTF. The sequenced part of the CDR3 DNA is TGTGCCAGCGCCCGGGACAGAAACTCC.